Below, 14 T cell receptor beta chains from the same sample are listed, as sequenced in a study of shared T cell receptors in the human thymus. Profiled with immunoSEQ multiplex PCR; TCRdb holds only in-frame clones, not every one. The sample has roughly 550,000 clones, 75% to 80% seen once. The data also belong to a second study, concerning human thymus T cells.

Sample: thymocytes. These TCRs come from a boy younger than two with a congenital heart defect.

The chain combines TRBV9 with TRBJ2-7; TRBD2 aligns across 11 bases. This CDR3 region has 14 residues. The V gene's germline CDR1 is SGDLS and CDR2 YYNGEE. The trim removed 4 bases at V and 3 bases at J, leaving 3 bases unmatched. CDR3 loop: CASSSGTSGYEQYF. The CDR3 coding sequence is TGTGCCAGCAGCTCCGGGACTAGCGGCTACGAGCAGTACTTC.

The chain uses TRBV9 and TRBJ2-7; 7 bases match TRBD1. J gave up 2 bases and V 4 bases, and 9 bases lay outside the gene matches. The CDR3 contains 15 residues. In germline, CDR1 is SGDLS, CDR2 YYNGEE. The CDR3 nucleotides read TGTGCCAGCAGCCCGTCCCCGGACAGGACCTACGAGCAGTACTTC. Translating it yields CASSPSPDRTYEQYF.

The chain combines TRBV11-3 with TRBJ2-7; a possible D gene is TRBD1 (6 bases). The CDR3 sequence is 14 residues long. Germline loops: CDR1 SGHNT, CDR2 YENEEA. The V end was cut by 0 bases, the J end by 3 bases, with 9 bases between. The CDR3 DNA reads TGTGCCAGCAGCTTAGAAGGGGGACACTACGAGCAGTACTTC. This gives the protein CASSLEGGHYEQYF.

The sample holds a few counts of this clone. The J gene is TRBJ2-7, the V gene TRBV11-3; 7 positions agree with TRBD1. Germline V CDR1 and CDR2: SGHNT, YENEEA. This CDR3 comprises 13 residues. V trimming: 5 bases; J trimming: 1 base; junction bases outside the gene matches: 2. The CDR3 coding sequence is TGTGCCAGCAGCCAGGGACAGTCCTACGAGCAGTACTTC. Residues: CASSQGQSYEQYF.

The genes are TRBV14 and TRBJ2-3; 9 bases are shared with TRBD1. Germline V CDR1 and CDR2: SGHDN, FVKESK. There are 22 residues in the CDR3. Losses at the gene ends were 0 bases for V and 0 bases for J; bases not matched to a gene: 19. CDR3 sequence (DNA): TGTGCCAGCAGCCAAGATAAGGGGGACAGGGTTCCGAGCGGGATTAGCACAGATACGCAGTATTTT. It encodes CASSQDKGDRVPSGISTDTQYF.

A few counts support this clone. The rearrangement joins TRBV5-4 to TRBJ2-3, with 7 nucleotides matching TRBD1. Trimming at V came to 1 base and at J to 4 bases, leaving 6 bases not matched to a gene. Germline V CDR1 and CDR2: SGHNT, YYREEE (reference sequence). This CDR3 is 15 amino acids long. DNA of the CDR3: TGTGCCAGCAGCTTGAACAGGGGACATTCAGATACGCAGTATTTT. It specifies CASSLNRGHSDTQYF. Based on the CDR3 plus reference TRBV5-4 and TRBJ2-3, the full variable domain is ETGVTQSPTHLIKTRGQQVTLRCSSQSGHNTVSWYQQALGQGPQFIFQYYREEENGRGNFPPRFSGLQFPNYSSELNVNALELDDSALYLCASSLNRGHSDTQYFGPGTRLTVL.

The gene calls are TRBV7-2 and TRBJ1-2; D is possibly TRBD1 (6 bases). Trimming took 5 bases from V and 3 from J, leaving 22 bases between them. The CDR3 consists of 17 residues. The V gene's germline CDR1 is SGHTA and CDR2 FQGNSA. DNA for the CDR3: TGTGCCAGCAGCCCACCCCACACTGAGGGGGAGTACTATGGCTACACCTTC. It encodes CASSPPHTEGEYYGYTF.

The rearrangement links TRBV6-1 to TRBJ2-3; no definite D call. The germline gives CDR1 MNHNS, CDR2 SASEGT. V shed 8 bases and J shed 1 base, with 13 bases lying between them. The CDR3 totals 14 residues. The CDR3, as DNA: TGTGCCAGCCGTGCTTCGGTGGGCACAGATACGCAGTATTTT. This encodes CASRASVGTDTQYF.

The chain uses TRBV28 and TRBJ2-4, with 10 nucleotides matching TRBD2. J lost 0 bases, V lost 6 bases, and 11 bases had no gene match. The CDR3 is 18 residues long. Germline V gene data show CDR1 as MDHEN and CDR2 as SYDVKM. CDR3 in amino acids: CASSRSGIAGGAKNIQYF. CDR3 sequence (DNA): TGTGCCAGCAGCCGATCGGGTATAGCGGGAGGAGCCAAAAACATTCAGTACTTC.

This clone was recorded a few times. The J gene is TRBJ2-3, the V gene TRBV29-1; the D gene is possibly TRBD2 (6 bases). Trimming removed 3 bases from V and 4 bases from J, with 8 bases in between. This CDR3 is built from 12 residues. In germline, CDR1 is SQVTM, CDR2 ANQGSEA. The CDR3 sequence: CSVEKRADTQYF. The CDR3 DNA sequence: TGCAGCGTTGAGAAGCGGGCAGATACGCAGTATTTT.

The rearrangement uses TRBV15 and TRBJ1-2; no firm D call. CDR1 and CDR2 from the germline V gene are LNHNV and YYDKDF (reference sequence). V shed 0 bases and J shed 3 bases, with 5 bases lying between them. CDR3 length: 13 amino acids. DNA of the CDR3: TGTGCCACCAGCAGAGAGGCCCACTATGGCTACACCTTC. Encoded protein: CATSREAHYGYTF.

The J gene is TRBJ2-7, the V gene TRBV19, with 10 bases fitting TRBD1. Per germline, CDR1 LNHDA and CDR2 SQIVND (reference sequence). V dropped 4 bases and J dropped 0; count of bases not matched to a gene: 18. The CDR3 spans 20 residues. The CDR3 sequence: CASSNGGKGQGFSSSYEQYF. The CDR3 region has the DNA TGTGCCAGTAGTAACGGGGGAAAGGGACAGGGGTTTTCGAGCTCCTACGAGCAGTACTTC.

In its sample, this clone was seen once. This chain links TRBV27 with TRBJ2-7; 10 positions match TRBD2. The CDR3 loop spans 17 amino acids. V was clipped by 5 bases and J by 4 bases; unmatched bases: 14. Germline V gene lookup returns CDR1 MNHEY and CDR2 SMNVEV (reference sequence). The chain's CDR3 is CASSPTRTSGGLYEQYF. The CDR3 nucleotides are TGTGCCAGCAGTCCTACGAGGACTAGCGGAGGCTTGTACGAGCAGTACTTC.

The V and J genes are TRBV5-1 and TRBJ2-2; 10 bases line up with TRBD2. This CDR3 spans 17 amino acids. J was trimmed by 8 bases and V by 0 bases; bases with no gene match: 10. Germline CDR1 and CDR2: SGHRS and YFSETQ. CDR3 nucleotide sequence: TGCGCCAGCAGCTTGGGACGTCTAGCGGGAGTCACTGGGGAGCTGTTTTTT. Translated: CASSLGRLAGVTGELFF.